Following are 8 T cell receptor beta chains from one sample sequenced in a study of blood T cell repertoires in COVID-19. Sequencing used immunoSEQ multiplex PCR; TCRdb keeps in-frame clones, though not all of them. The profile shows some 120,000 clones, more than 70% of them singletons. Source material: peripheral blood. The receptors shown here come from a man in his 70s with acute or convalescent COVID-19.

The chain links TRBV19 to TRBJ1-1, with a tentative D call TRBD1 (6 bases). Per germline, CDR1 LNHDA and CDR2 SQIVND (reference sequence). V was shortened by 3 bases and J by 4 bases, with 18 bases between the two germline ends. The CDR3 sequence is 16 residues long. This chain's CDR3 is CASSINSGEFVTEAFF. The DNA of the CDR3 is TGTGCCAGTAGTATCAATTCAGGGGAATTCGTCACTGAAGCTTTCTTT.

V usage is TRBV5-1 and J usage is TRBJ1-2; TRBD1 matches 7 bases. J lost 4 bases, V lost 4 bases, and 7 bases had no gene match. The germline V gene encodes CDR1 SGHRS and CDR2 YFSETQ. The CDR3 loop spans 14 amino acids. CDR3 bases: TGCGCCAGCAGCGGCGGGACAGCCCTCTATGGCTACACCTTC. Its translation: CASSGGTALYGYTF.

J is TRBJ2-2 and V is TRBV7-9, with D possibly being TRBD1 (5 bases). Germline lookup yields CDR1 SEHNR and CDR2 FQNEAQ (reference sequence). This CDR3 has 14 residues. Between the trimmed V and J ends, which lost 5 bases and 1 base, there was a span of 8 bases. The CDR3 loop reads CASSPTGNTGELFF. CDR3 bases: TGTGCCAGCAGCCCTACAGGGAACACCGGGGAGCTGTTTTTT.

This clone was counted between two and nine times. The chain joins TRBV5-6 to TRBJ1-4; D may be TRBD1 (6 bases). The CDR3 is made up of 16 amino acids. Deletions cut 3 bases from V and 7 bases from J, with 19 bases between. The germline gives CDR1 SGHDT, CDR2 YYEEEE. The CDR3 DNA reads TGTGCCAGCAGCTCGGGTTTTTTACAGGGCGGTGAAAAACTGTTTTTT. As protein: CASSSGFLQGGEKLFF.

This clone was counted once. The rearrangement uses TRBV7-9 and TRBJ2-3, with 11 bases matching TRBD1. Per germline, CDR1 SEHNR and CDR2 FQNEAQ (reference sequence). V lost 4 bases, J lost 3 bases, and 3 bases stayed unmatched. CDR3 length: 15 amino acids. The CDR3 is CASSSGQGATDTQYF. As DNA, the CDR3 is TGTGCCAGCAGCTCCGGACAGGGGGCAACAGATACGCAGTATTTT.

The genes are TRBV7-9 and TRBJ1-3; 8 bases fit TRBD1. CDR1 and CDR2 (germline): SEHNR, FQNEAQ (reference sequence). V was pared by 2 bases and J by 3 bases, with 6 bases of the junction left unmatched. The CDR3 loop spans 16 amino acids. The CDR3 spells CASSLIQGASGNTIYF. The DNA for the CDR3 is TGTGCCAGCAGCTTAATTCAGGGGGCAAGTGGAAACACCATATATTTT.

This rearrangement joins TRBV6-5 to TRBJ1-1; D gene ambiguous. Per the germline V gene, CDR1 is MNHEY and CDR2 is SVGAGI. Between the trimmed V and J ends, which lost 0 bases and 1 base, there was a span of 6 bases. This CDR3 region has 14 residues. The CDR3 region is CASSYSFGNTEAFF. CDR3 coding DNA: TGTGCCAGCAGTTACTCGTTCGGGAACACTGAAGCTTTCTTT.

The chain couples TRBV23-1 to TRBJ2-7; no firm D call. TRBV23-1 is given ORF status, its function remaining uncertain. This CDR3 is built from 12 residues. V shed 7 bases and J shed 5 bases, with 12 bases lying between them. The CDR3 is CASTDGAHEQYF. CDR3 coding DNA: TGCGCCAGCACCGACGGAGCCCACGAGCAGTACTTC.